This T cell receptor beta chain was captured by sequencing in a study of blood T cell repertoires in COVID-19. There are 15 residues in the CDR3. V dropped 4 bases and J dropped 6 bases, with 16 bases sitting between them. Germline V CDR1 and CDR2: SGHTA, FQGTGA. Sequencing was performed with immunoSEQ multiplex PCR; in TCRdb, only in-frame clones are kept and a portion is missing. Of 250,000 to 350,000 clones listed, 92% are singletons. This receptor was identified in a woman younger than 45 who had recovered from COVID-19. Source material: PBMCs or T cells enriched from blood (not recorded which). The rearrangement joins TRBV7-3 to TRBJ2-1; D gene ambiguous. Written as DNA, the CDR3 is TGTGCCAGCAGCTCCGGGTCTGACCCCCCCAATGAGCAGTTCTTC. This translates into CASSSGSDPPNEQFF.